Sequencing of this T cell receptor (beta chain) was carried out in a study of cytomegalovirus exposure and HLA in healthy donors. Germline values: CDR1 MNHEY, CDR2 SVGAGI. V gave up 8 bases and J gave up 2 bases; unmatched junction bases: 3. The CDR3 totals 13 residues. The PCR made use of 60 Vbeta and 13 Jbeta primers. Here immunoSEQ multiplex PCR was the method, and the copy in TCRdb shows in-frame clones only, minus some. The sample includes under 200,000 clones, 75% seen only once; the top ten take more than 4%. The sequence came from a male donor in good health and CMV-seronegative. What was sequenced was PBMCs. The J gene is TRBJ1-5, the V gene TRBV6-5; 7 nucleotides align to TRBD1. Here the CDR3 reads CASGGQGNQPQHF. For the CDR3, the DNA is TGTGCCAGCGGAGGACAGGGCAATCAGCCCCAGCATTTT.